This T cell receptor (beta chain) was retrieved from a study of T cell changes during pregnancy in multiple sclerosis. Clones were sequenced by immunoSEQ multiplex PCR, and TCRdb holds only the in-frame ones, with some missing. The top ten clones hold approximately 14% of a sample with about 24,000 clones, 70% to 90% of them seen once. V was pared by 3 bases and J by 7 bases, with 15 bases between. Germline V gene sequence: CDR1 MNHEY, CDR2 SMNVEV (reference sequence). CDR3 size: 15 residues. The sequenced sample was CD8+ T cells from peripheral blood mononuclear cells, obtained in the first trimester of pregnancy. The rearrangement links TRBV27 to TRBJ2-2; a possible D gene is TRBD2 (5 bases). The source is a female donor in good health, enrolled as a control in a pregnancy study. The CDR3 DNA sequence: TGTGCCAGCAGTTTCCGGCGTCGGGCGGGCGGGGAGCTGTTTTTT. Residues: CASSFRRRAGGELFF.